These 9 T cell receptor beta chains originate from one sample sequenced in a study of blood T cell repertoires in COVID-19. The data were produced by immunoSEQ multiplex PCR, yet TCRdb's version contains in-frame clones alone and is incomplete. Of roughly 87,000 clones listed, roughly 89% are singletons. Sequencing used peripheral blood. All receptors derive from an elderly woman with active COVID-19.

The chain carries TRBV2 and TRBJ2-7, with D perhaps matching TRBD1 (7 bases). CDR3 size: 15 residues. The V end lost 4 bases, the J end lost 5 bases, and 18 bases lay between the germline ends. Per germline, CDR1 SNHLY and CDR2 FYNNEI. The CDR3 DNA reads as TGTGCCAGCAGTGGAAAGTCAGGGGGGACCCACGAGCAGTACTTC. As protein: CASSGKSGGTHEQYF. Complete variable domain (other parts from reference TRBV2 and TRBJ2-7): EPEVTQTPSHQVTQMGQEVILRCVPISNHLYFYWYRQILGQKVEFLVSFYNNEISEKSEIFDDQFSVERPDGSNFTLKIRSTKLEDSAMYFCASSGKSGGTHEQYFGPGTRLTVT.

The chain combines TRBV6-2 or TRBV6-3 with TRBJ2-2; 13 bases are a match to TRBD2. CDR1 is MNHEY and CDR2 is SVGEGT in the germline V gene. This CDR3 has 16 amino acids. V trimming: 5 bases; J trimming: 3 bases; junction bases outside the gene matches: 3. The CDR3 reads CASSRGTSGDTGELFF. CDR3 DNA sequence: TGTGCCAGCAGTAGGGGGACTAGCGGGGACACCGGGGAGCTGTTTTTT.

This clone has only a few counts. The chain uses TRBV19 and TRBJ2-1; no firm D call. The germline V gene has CDR1 LNHDA and CDR2 SQIVND (reference sequence). This CDR3 region has 11 residues. V was cut by 2 bases and J by 8 bases, with 4 bases left in between. CDR3 region: CASSIRDEQFF. The CDR3, as DNA: TGTGCCAGTAGTATACGTGATGAGCAGTTCTTC.

This clone has just one count. This CDR3 reads CSVDGRGYEQFF. In nucleotides, the CDR3 is TGCAGCGTTGACGGCCGGGGGTATGAGCAGTTCTTC. The V gene is TRBV29-1, the J gene TRBJ2-1; D is possibly TRBD2 (6 bases). This CDR3 region has 12 residues. Deletions cut 3 bases from V and 8 bases from J, with 11 bases between. Germline loops: CDR1 SQVTM, CDR2 ANQGSEA.

The V gene is TRBV2, the J gene TRBJ2-7; 8 bases line up with TRBD1. The CDR3 consists of 14 residues. With V trimmed by 6 bases and J by 0 bases, 4 bases remained unmatched. Germline V gene data show CDR1 as SNHLY and CDR2 as FYNNEI. CDR3 residues: CASRNGQGSYEQYF. The CDR3 nucleotides read TGTGCCAGCAGGAATGGACAGGGCTCCTACGAGCAGTACTTC.

V usage is TRBV4-2 and J usage is TRBJ2-7, with 12 bases aligning to TRBD1. Trimming took 4 bases from V and 5 from J; bases not matched to a gene: 6. The CDR3 is made up of 15 amino acids. Germline V gives CDR1 LGHNA, CDR2 YNFKEQ. The CDR3, as DNA: TGTGCCAGCAGCCGGGGACAGGGGGCGGCCGACGAGCAGTACTTC. It translates to CASSRGQGAADEQYF.

DNA of the CDR3: TGTGCCAGCAGCTTAGCGCTGGGAGGGAGGGCATGGGGGGAGCAGTTCTTC. Its protein product is CASSLALGGRAWGEQFF. The genes are TRBV7-6 and TRBJ2-1; 7 nucleotides line up with TRBD2. Germline CDR1 is SGHVS and CDR2 is FNYEAQ. The junction had 15 bases not matched to a gene; V was cut back by 0 bases and J by 10 bases. There are 17 residues in the CDR3. The full variable domain, in which reference TRBV7-6 and TRBJ2-1 provide the parts outside the CDR3, is GAGVSQSPRYKVTKRGQDVALRCDPISGHVSLYWYRQALGQGPEFLTYFNYEAQQDKSGLPNDRFSAERPEGSISTLTIQRTEQRDSAMYRCASSLALGGRAWGEQFFGPGTRLTVL.

The rearrangement joins TRBV3-1 (or the pseudogene TRBV3-2) to TRBJ2-1, with TRBD1 matching over 7 bases. Per the germline V gene, CDR1 is LGHDT and CDR2 is YNNKEL (reference sequence). This CDR3 has 14 amino acids. Trimming at V came to 2 bases and at J to 5 bases, leaving 3 bases not matched to a gene. The CDR3 DNA follows: TGTGCCAGCAGCCAATACAGGGGAAACAATGAGCAGTTCTTC. Amino acid sequence: CASSQYRGNNEQFF.

The chain joins TRBV14 to TRBJ2-7; no definite D call. CDR3 size: 11 residues. Germline CDR1 and CDR2: SGHDN and FVKESK. Trimming removed 2 bases at V and 4 bases at J, with 3 bases between. CDR3 bases: TGTGCCAGCAGCCAACTTTACGAGCAGTACTTC. Amino acid sequence: CASSQLYEQYF.